The 10 T cell receptor beta chains below all came from one sample that was sequenced in a study of tumor-infiltrating lymphocytes in oesophageal squamous cell carcinoma. MiXCR, applied by TCRdb to the PCR reads, yields one record per CDR3 protein. The sample shows roughly 11,000 distinct CDR3 sequences, around half of them seen only once. The sequenced sample was esophageal tumor tissue. Every receptor here comes from a male donor with esophageal squamous cell carcinoma.

The chain recombines TRBV6-1 with TRBJ2-3; D is perhaps TRBD2 (5 bases). The CDR3 is 15 amino acids. Per the germline V gene, CDR1 is MNHNS and CDR2 is SASEGT. The ends were cut back, 3 bases at V and 0 bases at J, with 10 bases in the middle. The CDR3, as DNA: TGTGCCAGCAGTGACGCCCGGACTAGCACAGATACGCAGTATTTT. Protein product: CASSDARTSTDTQYF.

This clonotype was observed at least ten times. This sequence joins TRBV14 and TRBJ2-7, with no clear D. CDR1 and CDR2 from the germline V gene are SGHDN and FVKESK. The CDR3 sequence is 11 residues long. Trimming took 4 bases from V and 4 from J, leaving 5 bases between them. CDR3 loop: CASSLGYEQYF. CDR3 coding DNA: TGTGCCAGCAGCCTAGGTTACGAGCAGTACTTC. Full variable domain (rest looked up from reference TRBV14 and TRBJ2-7): EAGVTQFPSHSVIEKGQTVTLRCDPISGHDNLYWYRRVMGKEIKFLLHFVKESKQDESGMPNNRFLAERTGGTYSTLKVQPAELEDSGVYFCASSLGYEQYFGPGTRLTVT.

The genes are TRBV7-2 and TRBJ2-1; D call uncertain. Between the trimmed V and J ends, which lost 5 bases and 10 bases, there was a span of 18 bases. Germline CDR1 reads SGHTA; CDR2 reads FQGNSA. The length of the CDR3 is 14 residues. CDR3 sequence (DNA): TGTGCCAGCAGCGCGCAGGTGGGTCCCCACGAGCAGTTCTTC. It yields the protein CASSAQVGPHEQFF.

The rearrangement joins TRBV7-4 to TRBJ2-3; the D gene is possibly TRBD1 (6 bases). The germline V gene has CDR1 SGHVT and CDR2 SQSDAQ. The CDR3 runs 13 residues. V was clipped by 4 bases and J by 4 bases, with 9 bases between them. The CDR3 coding sequence is TGTGCCAGCAGCTCACAGGGTCCAGATACGCAGTATTTT. It codes for CASSSQGPDTQYF.

This clonotype has just a few counts. The chain combines TRBV19 with TRBJ2-2; TRBD1 aligns across 9 bases. V shed 6 bases and J 3 bases; nucleotides not matched to a gene: 5. The germline gives CDR1 LNHDA, CDR2 SQIVND (reference sequence). This CDR3 has 15 residues. CDR3 bases: TGTGCCAGTAGCCGGACAGGGGTGGACACCGGGGAGCTGTTTTTT. Translating gives CASSRTGVDTGELFF.

This rearrangement joins TRBV5-4 to TRBJ2-1, with D unclear. This CDR3 has 17 residues. The V and J ends lost 2 bases and 0 bases respectively, with 15 bases between them. From germline, CDR1 is SGHNT and CDR2 YYREEE (reference sequence). In nucleotides, the CDR3 is TGTGCCAGCAGCTTATCCGGGCACGTTATCTCCTACAATGAGCAGTTCTTC. It specifies CASSLSGHVISYNEQFF.

The chain combines TRBV6-2 or TRBV6-3 with TRBJ2-1; the D is unclear. The CDR3 totals 14 residues. Between the trimmed V and J ends, which lost 4 bases and 0 bases, there was a span of 7 bases. The V gene's germline CDR1 is MNHEY and CDR2 SVGEGT. CDR3 bases: TGTGCCAGCAGTTGGTCCAGCTCCTACAATGAGCAGTTCTTC. It yields the protein CASSWSSSYNEQFF.

As regards this clonotype: Just one base apart from a much larger clone, this may be a read error. The CDR3 end shows no conserved phenylalanine or tryptophan, and so a read error is likely. This chain connects TRBV6-2 or TRBV6-3 to TRBJ1-2; D may be TRBD1 (5 bases). The V gene lost 6 bases and the J gene lost 2 bases, with 13 bases spanning the gap. CDR1 is MNHEY, CDR2 SVGEGT, per germline. This CDR3 is 14 amino acids long. CDR3 in amino acids: CASSPPGGNYGYTL. The DNA of the CDR3 is TGTGCCAGCAGCCCCCCTGGGGGAAACTATGGCTACACCTTA.

This clonotype was seen repeatedly, ten times or more. The CDR3 does not close with the conserved phenylalanine or tryptophan, likely indicating a read error. The limits of the CDR3 on the DNA are not certain, so only TCRdb's listed CDR3 is given. The V and J genes are TRBV7-4 and TRBJ1-1. CDR1 SGHVT and CDR2 SQSDAQ come from the germline V gene. Counting both end residues, the CDR3 totals 16 amino acids. The CDR3 sequence is CASGTRLPTMSSSSAP.

Details on this clonotype: This may arise from a read error, as a much more abundant clone is one base away. V and J are TRBV4-1 and TRBJ2-4; a possible D gene is TRBD1 (6 bases). The J call is uncertain, as TRBJ2-1 better fits the DNA end. In germline, CDR1 is MGHRA, CDR2 YSYEKL. The CDR3 loop spans 13 amino acids. The CDR3 coding sequence is TGCGCCAGCAGCCACAATCTGGACAGTGAGCAGTTCTTC. It translates to CASSHNLDSEQFF.